The text below deals with one T cell receptor (beta chain). These data come from a study of blood T cell repertoires in COVID-19. Study-wide context: From the United States, Italy and Spain came samples of acute and convalescent COVID-19. Nucleic acid was either cDNA or gDNA, and it came from T cells, B-cell-depleted T cells, or PBMCs.

Participant-reported clinical history was the basis for cohort assignment. This CDR3 has 14 amino acids. Between the trimmed V and J ends, which lost 4 bases and 5 bases, there was a span of 12 bases. CDR1 is SGHTA, CDR2 FQGNSA, per germline. Measured with immunoSEQ multiplex PCR; TCRdb has only the in-frame clones, and not every one. Found here are more than 250,000 clones, around 88% of them singletons; the top ten hold about 6%. The receptor comes from a woman in her thirties or forties who had recovered from COVID-19. The sample was PBMCs or T cells enriched from blood (not recorded which). The chain has TRBV7-2 and TRBJ2-1; tentative D call: TRBD1 (6 bases). The CDR3: CASSSQTGNNEQFF. The CDR3 nucleotides read TGTGCCAGCAGCTCCCAGACAGGAAACAATGAGCAGTTCTTC.